These 11 T cell receptor beta chains were sequenced from one sample in a study of T cells after yellow fever vaccination. MiXCR, applied by TCRdb to the 5' RACE reads, yields one record per CDR3 protein. The sample records some 100,000 distinct CDR3 sequences, more than 5.5% being singletons. This material consisted of CD4+ T cells sorted from PBMCs, taken approximately 40 days after the first yellow fever vaccination. The receptors shown here come from a man in his late teens or twenties who received the YFV17D yellow fever vaccine.

A few counts support this clonotype. The gene calls are TRBV3-1 and TRBJ2-1; the match to TRBD2 covers 12 bases. The length of the CDR3 is 17 residues. Germline V gene sequence: CDR1 LGHDT, CDR2 YNNKEL (reference sequence). V gave up 6 bases and J gave up 3 bases; unmatched junction bases: 9. The CDR3 sequence is CASRRLTSGGDYNEQFF. The CDR3 DNA sequence: TGTGCCAGCAGACGATTGACTAGCGGGGGAGACTACAATGAGCAGTTCTTC.

Concerning this clonotype itself: A single base separates this from a much larger clone, so it may be a read error. This sequence joins TRBV6-1 and TRBJ2-3, with D possibly called TRBD1 or TRBD2 (5 bases each). This CDR3 spans 15 amino acids. CDR1 and CDR2 (germline): MNHNS, SASEGT. CDR3 region: CDSTPPGRSTDTQYF. For the CDR3, the DNA is TGTGACTCCACACCTCCGGGGCGGAGCACAGATACGCAGTATTTT.

This clonotype was seen at least ten times. This chain joins TRBV4-2 and TRBJ2-3, with 8 bases aligning to TRBD2. Germline V lookup: CDR1 LGHNA, CDR2 YNFKEQ. The CDR3 contains 15 residues. Trimming took 1 base from V and 7 from J; bases not matched to a gene: 7. The DNA of the CDR3 is TGTGCCAGCAGCCAAGCCCGGGGGGGCCAATATACGCAGTATTTT. This translates into CASSQARGGQYTQYF.

The V call is TRBV6-1, the J call TRBJ1-5, with D possibly being TRBD1 (6 bases). Germline values: CDR1 MNHNS, CDR2 SASEGT. The CDR3 length is 14 residues. V lost 4 bases and J 6 bases, leaving 13 bases between the germline ends. DNA for the CDR3: TGTGCCAGCAGTGTCGACAGGCTAGGTCAGCCCCAGCATTTT. Translating it yields CASSVDRLGQPQHF.

This clonotype has a count of ten or more. The V and J genes are TRBV12-3 or TRBV12-4 and TRBJ2-2; 9 bases are shared with TRBD2. The CDR3 is 17 amino acids. Trimming cost V 5 bases and J 7 bases; bases outside gene matches: 14. This CDR3 reads CASSIPISGGVGGELFF. CDR3 nucleotide sequence: TGTGCCAGCAGTATACCCATTAGCGGGGGAGTAGGCGGGGAGCTGTTTTTT.

The rearrangement uses TRBV18 and TRBJ2-7; D perhaps matches TRBD2 (5 bases). V was shortened by 0 bases and J by 1 base, with 7 bases between the two germline ends. The CDR3 runs 14 residues. CDR1 is KGHSH and CDR2 is LQKENI in the germline V gene. CDR3 sequence reads: CASSPPGGSYEQYF. In nucleotides, the CDR3 is TGTGCCAGCTCACCACCGGGCGGGTCCTACGAGCAGTACTTC.

Ten or more counts support this clonotype. V is TRBV20-1 and J is TRBJ2-3; D not resolved. Germline V gene sequence: CDR1 DFQATT, CDR2 SNEGSKA (reference sequence). CDR3 length: 15 residues. V dropped 0 bases and J dropped 4 bases, with 14 bases sitting between them. CDR3 DNA: TGCAGTGCTAGAGATCCAGGCCGGGTGTCAGATACGCAGTATTTT. Translated: CSARDPGRVSDTQYF.

This clonotype was seen many times. The rearrangement joins TRBV20-1 to TRBJ2-7; 12 bases align to TRBD2. Germline V gene data show CDR1 as DFQATT and CDR2 as SNEGSKA (reference sequence). V was pared by 3 bases and J by 12 bases, with 6 bases of the junction left unmatched. There are 12 residues in the CDR3. The CDR3 DNA is TGCAGTGCTAGTTCTAGCGGGGGGGCCGCGTACTTC. This sequence encodes CSASSSGGAAYF.

Concerning this clonotype: One base away lies a much larger clone, so this may be a sequencing read error. V is TRBV20-1 and J is TRBJ2-3, with D perhaps matching TRBD2 (6 bases). The germline V gene has CDR1 DFQATT and CDR2 SNEGSKA (reference sequence). The CDR3 is 13 amino acids. With 5 bases removed from V and 7 bases from J, the gap between germline ends came to 16 bases. The CDR3 here is CSALTGDLNTQYF. CDR3 coding DNA: TGCAGTGCTTTAACGGGGGATCTGAATACGCAGTATTTT.

This clonotype was observed many times. V and J are TRBV6-5 and TRBJ2-1; 9 bases line up with TRBD2. Unmatched junction bases numbered 8, after V lost 2 bases and J lost 0 bases. The CDR3 runs to 18 residues. The germline V gene encodes CDR1 MNHEY and CDR2 SVGAGI. CDR3 residues: CASSYRLAAHSSYNEQFF. CDR3 DNA sequence: TGTGCCAGCAGTTACCGACTAGCGGCCCACAGCTCCTACAATGAGCAGTTCTTC.

This clonotype was counted many times. The chain employs TRBV2 and TRBJ2-7, with 11 positions matching TRBD1. The germline gives CDR1 SNHLY, CDR2 FYNNEI. CDR3 length equals 15 residues. J lost 9 bases, V lost 8 bases, and 15 bases had no gene match. The chain's CDR3 is CASGKIGQGAKRQYF. The CDR3 nucleotides read TGTGCCAGCGGCAAGATAGGACAGGGGGCTAAGAGGCAGTACTTC.